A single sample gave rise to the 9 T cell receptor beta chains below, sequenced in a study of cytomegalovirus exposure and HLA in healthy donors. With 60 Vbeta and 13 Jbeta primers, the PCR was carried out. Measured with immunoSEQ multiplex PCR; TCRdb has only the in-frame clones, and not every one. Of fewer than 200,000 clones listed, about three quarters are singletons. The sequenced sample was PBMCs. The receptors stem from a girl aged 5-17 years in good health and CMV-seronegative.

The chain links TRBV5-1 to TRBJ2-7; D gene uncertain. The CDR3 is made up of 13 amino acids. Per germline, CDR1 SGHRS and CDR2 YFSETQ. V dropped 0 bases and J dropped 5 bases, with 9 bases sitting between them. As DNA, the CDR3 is TGCGCCAGCAGCTTGGTGGCAGAGGACGAGCAGTACTTC. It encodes CASSLVAEDEQYF.

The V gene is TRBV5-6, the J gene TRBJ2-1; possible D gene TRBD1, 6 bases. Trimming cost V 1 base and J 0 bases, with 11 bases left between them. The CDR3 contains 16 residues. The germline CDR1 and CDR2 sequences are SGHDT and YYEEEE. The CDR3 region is CASSLRGTDSYNEQFF. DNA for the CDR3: TGTGCCAGCAGCTTGAGGGGGACGGACTCCTACAATGAGCAGTTCTTC.

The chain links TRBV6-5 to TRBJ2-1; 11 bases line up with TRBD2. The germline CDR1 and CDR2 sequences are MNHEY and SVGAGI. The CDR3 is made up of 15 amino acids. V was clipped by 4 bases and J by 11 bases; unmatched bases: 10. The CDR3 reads CASSSSGGPNLKQFF. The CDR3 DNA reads TGTGCCAGCAGTTCTAGCGGGGGGCCTAACTTGAAGCAGTTCTTC.

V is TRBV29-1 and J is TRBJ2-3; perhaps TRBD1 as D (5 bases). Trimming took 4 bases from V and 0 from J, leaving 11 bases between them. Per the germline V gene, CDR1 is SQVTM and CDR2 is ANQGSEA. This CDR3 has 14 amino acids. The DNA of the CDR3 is TGCAGCGTTGGTGGCAGGGCGAGCACAGATACGCAGTATTTT. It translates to CSVGGRASTDTQYF.

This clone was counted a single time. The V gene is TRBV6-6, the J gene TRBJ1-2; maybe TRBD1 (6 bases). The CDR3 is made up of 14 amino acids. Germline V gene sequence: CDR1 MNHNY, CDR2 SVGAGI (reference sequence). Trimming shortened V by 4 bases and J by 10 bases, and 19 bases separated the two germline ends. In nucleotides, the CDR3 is TGTGCCAGCAGTTCCCCAAGGGACACGGGTATCTACACCTTC. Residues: CASSSPRDTGIYTF.

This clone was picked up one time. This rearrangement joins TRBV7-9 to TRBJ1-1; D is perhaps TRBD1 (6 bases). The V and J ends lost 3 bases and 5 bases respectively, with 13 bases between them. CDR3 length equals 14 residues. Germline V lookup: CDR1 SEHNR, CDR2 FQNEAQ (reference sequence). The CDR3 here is CASSFPTGYTEAFF. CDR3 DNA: TGTGCCAGCAGCTTCCCAACAGGGTATACTGAAGCTTTCTTT.

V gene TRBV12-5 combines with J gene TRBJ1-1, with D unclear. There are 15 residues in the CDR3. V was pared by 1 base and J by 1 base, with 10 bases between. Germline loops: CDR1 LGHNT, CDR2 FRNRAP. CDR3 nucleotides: TGTGCTAGTGGTTTGGCTGACTCGGGGAACACTGAAGCTTTCTTT. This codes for CASGLADSGNTEAFF.

The CDR3 bases are TGCGCCAGCAGTGTCAAAGGGAACAGGTTAGGCGAGCAGTACTTC. This sequence encodes CASSVKGNRLGEQYF. The gene calls are TRBV10-1 and TRBJ2-7; D perhaps matches TRBD1 (5 bases). Germline loops: CDR1 WNHNN, CDR2 SYGVQD (reference sequence). The CDR3 is 15 residues long. The germline V and J ends were trimmed by 4 bases and 6 bases, with 19 bases remaining between them.

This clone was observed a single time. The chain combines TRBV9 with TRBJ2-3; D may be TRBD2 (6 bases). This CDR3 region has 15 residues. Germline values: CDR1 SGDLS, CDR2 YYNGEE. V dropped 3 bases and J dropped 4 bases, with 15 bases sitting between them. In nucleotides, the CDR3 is TGTGCCAGCAGCGAGTCCCACGGGAGCGCAGATACGCAGTATTTT. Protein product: CASSESHGSADTQYF.